This entry is about one TCR beta chain. The target antigen is unknown. Germline CDR1 MNHEY, CDR2 SVGAGI. The ends were cut back, 0 bases at V and 4 bases at J, with 11 bases in the middle. This CDR3 comprises 15 residues. This sample stems from a study of OX40 agonist ivuxolimab in advanced cancers. Study outcomes and limitations: The specificity for antigen of the expanded peripheral T cells was not determined.

Sequenced by immunoSEQ multiplex PCR; TCRdb stores in-frame clones only, minus some. The table shows over 30,000 clones, with roughly 82% occurring only once. This chain uses TRBV6-5 with TRBJ2-3, with a weak D call TRBD1 (6 bases). The source material was CD4+ or CD8+ T cells sorted from blood, sampled in a trial of the OX40 agonist ivuxolimab. The clonotype was recovered from an adult with an advanced solid tumor such as melanoma, head and neck, liver or kidney cancer. For the CDR3, the DNA is TGTGCCAGCAGTTACTCGACAGGAGAATCAGATACGCAGTATTTT. Translated: CASSYSTGESDTQYF.